This TCR beta chain was observed in a study of T cells after yellow fever vaccination. V was clipped by 4 bases and J by 7 bases; unmatched bases: 7. The germline V gene encodes CDR1 SGHAT and CDR2 FQNNGV. The length of the CDR3 is 14 residues. A few counts support this clonotype. A single record per CDR3 protein comes from TCRdb applying MiXCR to the 5' RACE reads. The sample lists hundreds of thousands of distinct CDR3 sequences, approximately 9% occurring once. The material was PBMCs, obtained on the day of the first yellow fever vaccination. This TCR was sampled from a man aged 18 to 29 who received the YFV17D yellow fever vaccine. The gene calls are TRBV11-2 and TRBJ2-3, with 8 bases that match TRBD1. In DNA form, the CDR3 reads TGTGCCAGCAGCTCAGCAACAGGGGGGAATACGCAGTATTTT. This gives the protein CASSSATGGNTQYF.